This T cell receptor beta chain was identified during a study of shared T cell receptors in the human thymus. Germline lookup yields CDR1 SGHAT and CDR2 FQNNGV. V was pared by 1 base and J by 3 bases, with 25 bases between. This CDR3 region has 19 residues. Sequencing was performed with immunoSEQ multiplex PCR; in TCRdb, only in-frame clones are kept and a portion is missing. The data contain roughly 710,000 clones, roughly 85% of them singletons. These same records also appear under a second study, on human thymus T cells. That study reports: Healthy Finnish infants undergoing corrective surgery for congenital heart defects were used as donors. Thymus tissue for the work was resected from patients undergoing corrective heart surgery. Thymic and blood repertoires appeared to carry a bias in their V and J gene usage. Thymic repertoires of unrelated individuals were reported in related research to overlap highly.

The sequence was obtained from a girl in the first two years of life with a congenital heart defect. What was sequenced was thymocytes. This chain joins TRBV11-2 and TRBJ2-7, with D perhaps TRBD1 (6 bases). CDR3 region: CASSLGIPSRTGYNYEQYF. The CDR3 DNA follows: TGTGCCAGCAGCTTAGGTATCCCATCGAGAACAGGGTACAACTACGAGCAGTACTTC. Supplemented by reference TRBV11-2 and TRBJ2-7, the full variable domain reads EAGVAQSPRYKIIEKRQSVAFWCNPISGHATLYWYQQILGQGPKLLIQFQNNGVVDDSQLPKDRFSAERLKGVDSTLKIQPAKLEDSAVYLCASSLGIPSRTGYNYEQYFGPGTRLTVT.